This T cell receptor beta chain was profiled in a study of PD-L1 blockade in urothelial cancer. For the study at large: Starting around 2014, patients were given atezolizumab (1,200 mg intravenously every 3 weeks). Patients with male sex and bladder-origin urothelial cancer accounted for most of the 29 enrolled. Patients had been given 0 to 3 earlier chemotherapy regimens. The median T cell count in blood samples was 140,000 to 150,000.

Germline V gene data show CDR1 as ENHRY and CDR2 as SYGVKD. CDR3 length: 18 residues. After removal of 2 bases from V and 0 bases from J, the junction contained 7 bases not matched to a gene. The method was immunoSEQ multiplex PCR; TCRdb's version includes in-frame clones alone and lacks a portion of them. The repertoire holds under 40,000 clones, 90% seen once, with roughly 7.6% in the top ten. This clonotype was sampled from a man between 65 and 85 years old with urothelial cancer. J is TRBJ2-1 and V is TRBV10-3; 10 bases are shared with TRBD2. This sample comprised PBMCs, obtained around atezolizumab (anti-PD-L1) treatment. The CDR3: CAISEGLAGVFSYNEQFF. DNA of the CDR3: TGTGCCATCAGTGAGGGGCTAGCGGGAGTTTTCTCCTACAATGAGCAGTTCTTC.